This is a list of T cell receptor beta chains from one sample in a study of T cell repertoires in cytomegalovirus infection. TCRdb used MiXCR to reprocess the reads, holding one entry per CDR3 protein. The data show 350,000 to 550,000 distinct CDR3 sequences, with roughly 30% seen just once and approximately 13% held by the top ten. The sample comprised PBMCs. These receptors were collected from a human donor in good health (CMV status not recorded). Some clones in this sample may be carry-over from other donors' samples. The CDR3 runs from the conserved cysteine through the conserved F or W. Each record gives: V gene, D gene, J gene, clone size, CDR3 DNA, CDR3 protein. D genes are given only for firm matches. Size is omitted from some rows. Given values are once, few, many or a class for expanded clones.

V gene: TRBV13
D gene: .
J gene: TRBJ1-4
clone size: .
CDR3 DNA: TGTGCCAGCAGCTCCCGGGACAAACCAGATGAAAAACTGTTTTTT
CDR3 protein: CASSSRDKPDEKLFF

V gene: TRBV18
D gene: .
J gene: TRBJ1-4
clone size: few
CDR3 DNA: TGTGCCAGCTCACCACGGACCCGAGTAGAACTGTTTTTT
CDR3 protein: CASSPRTRVELFF

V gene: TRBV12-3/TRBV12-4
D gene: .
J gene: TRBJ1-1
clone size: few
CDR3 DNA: TGTGCCAGCAGTTTGCGGTTCTTGAAAGCTTTCTTT
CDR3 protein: CASSLRFLKAFF

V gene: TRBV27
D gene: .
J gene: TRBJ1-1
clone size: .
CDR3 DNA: TGTGCCAGCGTACGAGCGCTGGCGGACAACACTGAAGCTTTCTTT
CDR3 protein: CASVRALADNTEAFF

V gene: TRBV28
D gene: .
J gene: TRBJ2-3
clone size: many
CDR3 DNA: TGTGCCAGCAGTTTTAGGGGGAGCACAGATACGCAGTATTTT
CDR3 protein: CASSFRGSTDTQYF

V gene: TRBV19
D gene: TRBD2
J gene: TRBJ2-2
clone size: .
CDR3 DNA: TGTGCCAGTAGTCGACAGAGCGGGACCACCGGGGAGCTGTTTTTT
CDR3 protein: CASSRQSGTTGELFF

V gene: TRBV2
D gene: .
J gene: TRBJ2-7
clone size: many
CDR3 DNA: TGTGCCAGCAGTGAACAGGGTATCTCCTACGAGCAGTACTTC
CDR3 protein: CASSEQGISYEQYF

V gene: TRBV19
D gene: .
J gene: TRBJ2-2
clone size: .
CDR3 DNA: TGTGCCAGTAGTGGGGCCCACGGGGAGCTGTTTTTT
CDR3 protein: CASSGAHGELFF

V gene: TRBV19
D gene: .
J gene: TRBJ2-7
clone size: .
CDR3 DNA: TGTGCCAGTAGTATGACGCCGGGGGGCCACGAGCAGTACTTC
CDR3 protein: CASSMTPGGHEQYF

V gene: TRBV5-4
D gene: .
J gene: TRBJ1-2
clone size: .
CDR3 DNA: TGTGCCAGCAGCTTGGACGGACTAAACTATGGCTACACCTTC
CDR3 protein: CASSLDGLNYGYTF

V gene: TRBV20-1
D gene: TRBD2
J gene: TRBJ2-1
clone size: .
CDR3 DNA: TGCAGTGCTATTGGAGCGGGGGCCCTCAATGAGCAGTTCTTC
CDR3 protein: CSAIGAGALNEQFF

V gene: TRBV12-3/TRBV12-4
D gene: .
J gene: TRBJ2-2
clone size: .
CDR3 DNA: TGTGCCAGCCGACGGGGGGCTGGCGGGGAGCTGTTTTTT
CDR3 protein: CASRRGAGGELFF

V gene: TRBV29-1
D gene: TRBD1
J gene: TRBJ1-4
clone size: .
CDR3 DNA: TGCAGCGTAAGACAGGGGGCGAATGAAAAACTGTTTTTT
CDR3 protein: CSVRQGANEKLFF

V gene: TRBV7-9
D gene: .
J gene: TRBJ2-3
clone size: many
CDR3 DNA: TGTGCCAGCAGCTTAGCGGAGGGAACAGATACGCAGTATTTT
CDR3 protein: CASSLAEGTDTQYF

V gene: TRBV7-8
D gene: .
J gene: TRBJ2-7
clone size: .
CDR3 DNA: TGTGACAGCAGCTTAGGCGGCGTCAGGACTTACGAGCAGTACTTC
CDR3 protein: CDSSLGGVRTYEQYF

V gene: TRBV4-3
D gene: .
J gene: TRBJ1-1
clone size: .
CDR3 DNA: TGCGCCAGCAGCCAAGATACATCGATGAACACTGAAGCTTTCTTT
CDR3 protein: CASSQDTSMNTEAFF

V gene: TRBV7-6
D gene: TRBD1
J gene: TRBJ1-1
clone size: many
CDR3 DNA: TGTGCCAGCAGCAAATCGGGACAGTCGAACACTGAAGCTTTCTTT
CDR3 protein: CASSKSGQSNTEAFF

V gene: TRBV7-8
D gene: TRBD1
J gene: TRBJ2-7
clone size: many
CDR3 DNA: TGTGCCAGCAGCTTACCCCCCGGGACAGGGATACACTACGAGCAGTACTTC
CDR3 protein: CASSLPPGTGIHYEQYF

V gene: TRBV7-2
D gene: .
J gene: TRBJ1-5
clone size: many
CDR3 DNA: TGTGCCAGCAGCCCTTATAGCAATCAGCCCCAGCATTTT
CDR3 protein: CASSPYSNQPQHF

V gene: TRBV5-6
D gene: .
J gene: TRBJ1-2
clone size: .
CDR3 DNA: TGTGCCAGCAGCCCCGCTCCGACAGCAAGAGATGGCTACACCTTC
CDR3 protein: CASSPAPTARDGYTF

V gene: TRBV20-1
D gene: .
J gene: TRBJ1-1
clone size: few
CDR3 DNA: TGCAGTGCTAGAGTGTGGGGGGCTGAGACTGAAGCTTTCTTT
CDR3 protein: CSARVWGAETEAFF

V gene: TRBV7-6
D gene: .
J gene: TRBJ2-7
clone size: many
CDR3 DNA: TGTGCCAGCAGCTTATATACGGACAGACGAACGTCCTACGAGCAGTACTTC
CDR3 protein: CASSLYTDRRTSYEQYF

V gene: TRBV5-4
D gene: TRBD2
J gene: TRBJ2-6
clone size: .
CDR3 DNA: TGTGCCAGCAGCTGGGGGGGCTCTGGGGCCAACGTCCTGACTTTC
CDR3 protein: CASSWGGSGANVLTF

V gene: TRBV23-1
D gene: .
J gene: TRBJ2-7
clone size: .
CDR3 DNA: TGCGCCAGCAGTCAATGTTTGTCCTACGAGCAGTACTTC
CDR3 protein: CASSQCLSYEQYF

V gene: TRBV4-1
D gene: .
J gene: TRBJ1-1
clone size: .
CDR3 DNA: TGCGCCAGCAGCCAAGATTCGGGGCCCAGCGCTGAAGCTTTCTTT
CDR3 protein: CASSQDSGPSAEAFF

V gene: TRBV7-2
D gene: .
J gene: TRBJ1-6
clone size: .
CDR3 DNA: TGTGCCAGCAGCGCCCGGGACCCTGGCTATAATTCACCCCTCCACTTT
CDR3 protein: CASSARDPGYNSPLHF

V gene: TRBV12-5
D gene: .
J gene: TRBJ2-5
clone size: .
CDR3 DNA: TGTGCTAGTGGTTTGGTACGGGGGAATTTATTCGAAGAGACCCAGTACTTC
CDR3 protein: CASGLVRGNLFEETQYF

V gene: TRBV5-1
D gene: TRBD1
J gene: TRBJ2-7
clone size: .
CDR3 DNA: TGCGCCAGCAGCAAAGACAGGGGTCTATACTACGAGCAGTACTTC
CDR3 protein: CASSKDRGLYYEQYF

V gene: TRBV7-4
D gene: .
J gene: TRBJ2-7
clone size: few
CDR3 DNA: TGTGCCAGCAGCTTCGGTGTCTCCGAGCAGTACTTC
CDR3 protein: CASSFGVSEQYF